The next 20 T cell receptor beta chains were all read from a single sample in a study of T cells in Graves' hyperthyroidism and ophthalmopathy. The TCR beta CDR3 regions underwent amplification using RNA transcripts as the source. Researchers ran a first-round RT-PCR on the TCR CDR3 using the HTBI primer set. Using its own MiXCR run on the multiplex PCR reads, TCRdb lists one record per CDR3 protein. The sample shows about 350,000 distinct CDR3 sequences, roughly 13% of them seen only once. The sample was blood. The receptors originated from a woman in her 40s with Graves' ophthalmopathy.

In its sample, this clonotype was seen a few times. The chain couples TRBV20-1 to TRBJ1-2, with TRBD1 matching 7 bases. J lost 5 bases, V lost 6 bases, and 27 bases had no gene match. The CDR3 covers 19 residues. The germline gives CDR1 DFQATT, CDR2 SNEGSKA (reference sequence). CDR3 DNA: TGCAGTGCCAGGACAGGCGCCGTCGATATACCCCGGGGGTTATATGGCTACACCTTC. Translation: CSARTGAVDIPRGLYGYTF.

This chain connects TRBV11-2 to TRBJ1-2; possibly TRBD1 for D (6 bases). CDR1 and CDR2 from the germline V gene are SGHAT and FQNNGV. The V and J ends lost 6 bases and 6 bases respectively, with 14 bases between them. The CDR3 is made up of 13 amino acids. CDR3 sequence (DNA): TGTGCCAGCAGGACCTCGGGACACAATGGCTACACCTTC. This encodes CASRTSGHNGYTF.

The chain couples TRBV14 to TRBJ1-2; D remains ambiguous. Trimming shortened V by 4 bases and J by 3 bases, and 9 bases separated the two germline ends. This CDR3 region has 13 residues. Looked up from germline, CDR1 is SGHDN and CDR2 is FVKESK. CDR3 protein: CASSPGAHYGYTF. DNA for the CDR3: TGTGCCAGCAGCCCCGGTGCGCACTATGGCTACACCTTC.

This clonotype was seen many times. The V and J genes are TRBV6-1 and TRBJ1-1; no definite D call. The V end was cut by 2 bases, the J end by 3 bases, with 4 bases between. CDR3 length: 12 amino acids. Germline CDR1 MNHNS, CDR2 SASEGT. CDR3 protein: CASSEWYTEAFF. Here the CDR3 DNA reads TGTGCCAGCAGTGAATGGTACACTGAAGCTTTCTTT.

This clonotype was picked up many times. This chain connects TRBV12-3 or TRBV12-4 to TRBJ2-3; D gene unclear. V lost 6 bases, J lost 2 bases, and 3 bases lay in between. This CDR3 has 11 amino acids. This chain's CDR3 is CASSITDTQYF. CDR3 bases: TGTGCCAGCAGCATCACAGATACGCAGTATTTT.

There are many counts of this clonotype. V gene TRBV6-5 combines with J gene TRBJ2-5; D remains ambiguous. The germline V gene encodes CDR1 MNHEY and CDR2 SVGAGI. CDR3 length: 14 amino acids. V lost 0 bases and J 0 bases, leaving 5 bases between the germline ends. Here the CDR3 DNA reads TGTGCCAGCAGTTACTCGCGCTACCAAGAGACCCAGTACTTC. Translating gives CASSYSRYQETQYF.

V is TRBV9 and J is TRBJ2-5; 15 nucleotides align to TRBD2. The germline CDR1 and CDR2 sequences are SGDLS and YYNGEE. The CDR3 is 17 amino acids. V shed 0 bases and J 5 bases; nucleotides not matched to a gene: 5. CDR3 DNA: TGTGCCAGCAGCGTAGGGACTAGCGGGAGGGCCGCGGAGACCCAGTACTTC. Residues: CASSVGTSGRAAETQYF.

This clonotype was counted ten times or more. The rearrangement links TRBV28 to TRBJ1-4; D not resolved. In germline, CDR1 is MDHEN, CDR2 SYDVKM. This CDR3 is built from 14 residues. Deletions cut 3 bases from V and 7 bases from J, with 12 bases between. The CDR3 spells CASSFPGRSEKLFF. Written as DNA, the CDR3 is TGTGCCAGCAGTTTCCCGGGTCGTAGTGAAAAACTGTTTTTT.

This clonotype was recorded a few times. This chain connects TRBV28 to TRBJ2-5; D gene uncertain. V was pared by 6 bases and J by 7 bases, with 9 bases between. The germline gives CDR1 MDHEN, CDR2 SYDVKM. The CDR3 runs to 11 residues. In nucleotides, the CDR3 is TGTGCCAGCAGCCCTACCGGGACCCAGTACTTC. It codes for CASSPTGTQYF.

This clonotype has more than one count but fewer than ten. CDR3 nucleotides: TGTGCCAGCAGCTTGGTGCTAGCGGGGGGAGAGACCCAGTACTTC. As protein: CASSLVLAGGETQYF. The rearrangement joins TRBV5-6 to TRBJ2-5; TRBD2 matches 11 bases. The junction had 2 bases not matched to a gene; V was cut back by 0 bases and J by 4 bases. Germline V gives CDR1 SGHDT, CDR2 YYEEEE. This CDR3 is 15 amino acids long.

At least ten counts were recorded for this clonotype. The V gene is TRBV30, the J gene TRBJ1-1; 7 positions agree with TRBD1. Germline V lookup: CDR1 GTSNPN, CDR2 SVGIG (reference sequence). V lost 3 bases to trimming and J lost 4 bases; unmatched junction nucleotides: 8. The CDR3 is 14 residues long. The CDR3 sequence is CAWSHPNRGTEAFF. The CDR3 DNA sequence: TGTGCCTGGAGCCATCCGAACAGGGGCACTGAAGCTTTCTTT. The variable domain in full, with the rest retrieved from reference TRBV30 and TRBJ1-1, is SQTIHQWPATLVQPVGSPLSLECTVEGTSNPNLYWYRQAAGRGLQLLFYSVGIGQISSEVPQNLSASRPQDRQFILSSKKLLLSDSGFYLCAWSHPNRGTEAFFGQGTRLTVV.

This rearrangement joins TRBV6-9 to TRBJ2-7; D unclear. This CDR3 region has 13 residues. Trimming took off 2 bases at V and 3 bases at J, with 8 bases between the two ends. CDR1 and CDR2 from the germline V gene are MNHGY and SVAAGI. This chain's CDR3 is CASSYTTFYEQYF. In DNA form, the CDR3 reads TGTGCCAGCAGTTATACAACTTTCTACGAGCAGTACTTC.

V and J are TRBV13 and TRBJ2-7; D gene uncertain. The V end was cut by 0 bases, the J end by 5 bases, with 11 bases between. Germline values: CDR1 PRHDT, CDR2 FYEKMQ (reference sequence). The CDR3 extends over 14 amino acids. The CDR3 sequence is CASSLGLGSNEQYF. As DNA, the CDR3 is TGTGCCAGCAGCTTAGGGTTAGGGTCGAACGAGCAGTACTTC.

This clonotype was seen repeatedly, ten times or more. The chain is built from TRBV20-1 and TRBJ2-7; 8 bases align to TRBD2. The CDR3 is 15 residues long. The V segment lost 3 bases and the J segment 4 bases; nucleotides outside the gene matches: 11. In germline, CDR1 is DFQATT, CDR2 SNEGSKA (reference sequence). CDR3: CSASSVSGNLYEQYF. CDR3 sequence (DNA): TGCAGTGCTAGTTCGGTTAGCGGGAACTTGTACGAGCAGTACTTC.

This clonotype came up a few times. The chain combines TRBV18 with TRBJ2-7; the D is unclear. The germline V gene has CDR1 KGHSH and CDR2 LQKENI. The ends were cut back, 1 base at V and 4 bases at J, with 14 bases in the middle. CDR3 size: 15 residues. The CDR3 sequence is CASSPLNYTSYEQYF. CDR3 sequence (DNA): TGTGCCAGCTCACCACTGAACTATACCTCTTACGAGCAGTACTTC.

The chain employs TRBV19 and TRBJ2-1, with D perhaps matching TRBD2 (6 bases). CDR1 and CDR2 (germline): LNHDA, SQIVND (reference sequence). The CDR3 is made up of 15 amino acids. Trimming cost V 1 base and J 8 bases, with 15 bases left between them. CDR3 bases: TGTGCCAGTAGTATAGCGGTTCGCGGGGTCGATGAGCAGTTCTTC. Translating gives CASSIAVRGVDEQFF.

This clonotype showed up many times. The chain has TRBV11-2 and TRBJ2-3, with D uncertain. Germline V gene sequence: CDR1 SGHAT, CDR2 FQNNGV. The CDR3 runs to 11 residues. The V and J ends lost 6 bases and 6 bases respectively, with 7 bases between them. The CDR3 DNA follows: TGTGCCAGCAGAATCGCCGATACGCAGTATTTT. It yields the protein CASRIADTQYF.

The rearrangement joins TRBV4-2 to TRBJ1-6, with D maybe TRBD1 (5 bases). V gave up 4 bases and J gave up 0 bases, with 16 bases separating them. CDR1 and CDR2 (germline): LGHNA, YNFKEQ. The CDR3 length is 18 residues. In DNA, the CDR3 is TGTGCCAGCAGCCCCCGCTTGGGGGGGAGCTCCTATAATTCACCCCTCCACTTT. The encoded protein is CASSPRLGGSSYNSPLHF.

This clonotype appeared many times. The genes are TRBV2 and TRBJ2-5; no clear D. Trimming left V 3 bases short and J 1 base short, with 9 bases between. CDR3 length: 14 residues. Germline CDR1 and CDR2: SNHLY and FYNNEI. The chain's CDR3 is CASSELGGQETQYF. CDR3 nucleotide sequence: TGTGCCAGCAGTGAGTTGGGCGGCCAAGAGACCCAGTACTTC.

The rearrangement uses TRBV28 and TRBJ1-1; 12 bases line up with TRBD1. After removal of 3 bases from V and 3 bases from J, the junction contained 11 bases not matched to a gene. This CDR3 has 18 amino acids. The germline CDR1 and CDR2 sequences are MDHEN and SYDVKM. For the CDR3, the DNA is TGTGCCAGCAGTTTCTCCCCTGGGACAGGGGGCGGTCACACTGAAGCTTTCTTT. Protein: CASSFSPGTGGGHTEAFF.